The 16 T cell receptor beta chains presented below share a single source sample, sequenced in a study of cytomegalovirus exposure and HLA in healthy donors. The PCR ran on 60 Vbeta and 13 Jbeta primers. Sequenced by immunoSEQ multiplex PCR; TCRdb stores in-frame clones only, minus some. Counted here are more than 95,000 clones, roughly 80% occurring once; the ten biggest clones make up 8.9%. The source material was PBMCs. The receptors stem from a young man in good health and CMV-seropositive.

In nucleotides, the CDR3 is TGTGCCAGCAACACCCCCCCCGTTGAAAAACTGTTTTTT. Its translation: CASNTPPVEKLFF. The rearrangement links TRBV19 to TRBJ1-4; D remains unclear. CDR1 LNHDA and CDR2 SQIVND come from the germline V gene (reference sequence). The CDR3 has 13 residues. The V gene lost 9 bases and the J gene lost 7 bases, with 15 bases spanning the gap.

J is TRBJ2-7 and V is TRBV4-1, with D maybe TRBD2 (5 bases). This CDR3 is built from 13 residues. Trimming left V 4 bases short and J 4 bases short, with 11 bases between. Per germline, CDR1 MGHRA and CDR2 YSYEKL. CDR3 sequence: CASSLRGGYEQYF. The CDR3 bases are TGCGCCAGCAGCCTTCGCGGAGGATACGAGCAGTACTTC.

Only a few counts were recorded for this clone. The chain is built from TRBV27 and TRBJ2-7; TRBD2 might be the D (6 bases). The CDR3 is 14 residues long. Trimming left V 3 bases short and J 6 bases short, with 15 bases between. CDR1 is MNHEY, CDR2 SMNVEV, per germline (reference sequence). In DNA form, the CDR3 reads TGTGCCAGCAGTTTCTTTGGGGGGTCGGGCGAGCAGTACTTC. Protein sequence: CASSFFGGSGEQYF.

The rearrangement links TRBV29-1 to TRBJ2-7; 9 bases are shared with TRBD1. The CDR3 is 13 amino acids. Per the germline V gene, CDR1 is SQVTM and CDR2 is ANQGSEA. V shed 6 bases, J shed 3 bases, and the junction held 6 bases outside the gene matches. CDR3: CSVGDREGYEQYF. In DNA, the CDR3 is TGCAGCGTGGGGGACAGGGAGGGCTACGAGCAGTACTTC.

This chain joins TRBV9 and TRBJ2-3; 8 bases agree with TRBD1. After removal of 0 bases from V and 1 base from J, the junction contained 4 bases not matched to a gene. The CDR3 contains 16 residues. CDR1 and CDR2 from the germline V gene are SGDLS and YYNGEE. The CDR3 loop is CASSVALDRGTDTQYF. CDR3 bases: TGTGCCAGCAGCGTAGCCCTGGACAGGGGCACAGATACGCAGTATTTT.

The rearrangement joins TRBV4-1 to TRBJ2-7, with 11 bases that match TRBD2. The CDR3 covers 16 residues. Germline V lookup: CDR1 MGHRA, CDR2 YSYEKL. The V and J ends lost 1 base and 1 base, in that order; junction bases with no gene match: 3. Here the CDR3 reads CASSQAGTSGSYEQYF. CDR3 nucleotide sequence: TGCGCCAGCAGCCAAGCCGGGACTAGCGGATCCTACGAGCAGTACTTC.

The genes are TRBV6-1 and TRBJ2-1; 9 positions match TRBD2. Germline CDR1 is MNHNS and CDR2 is SASEGT. The length of the CDR3 is 14 residues. Trimming removed 7 bases from V and 6 bases from J; junction bases left unmatched: 7. The CDR3 sequence: CASIRSGGSNEQFF. The CDR3 DNA sequence: TGTGCCAGCATACGGAGCGGGGGGTCCAATGAGCAGTTCTTC.

The chain uses TRBV10-1 and TRBJ2-1, with 9 nucleotides matching TRBD1. The V gene's germline CDR1 is WNHNN and CDR2 SYGVQD (reference sequence). J gave up 7 bases and V 3 bases, and 7 bases lay outside the gene matches. CDR3 length equals 15 residues. The CDR3 is CASSDSTTGGNEQFF. The CDR3 bases are TGCGCCAGCAGTGATTCGACGACAGGGGGAAATGAGCAGTTCTTC.

This sequence joins TRBV19 and TRBJ1-3; D unclear. The germline CDR1 and CDR2 sequences are LNHDA and SQIVND (reference sequence). There are 15 residues in the CDR3. Between the trimmed V and J ends, which lost 3 bases and 0 bases, there was a span of 9 bases. This CDR3 is CASSMSLTSGNTIYF. The CDR3 DNA sequence: TGTGCCAGTAGTATGAGCCTCACCTCTGGAAACACCATATATTTT.

The count of this clone is one. This chain uses TRBV28 with TRBJ1-2; D ambiguous. The CDR3 contains 14 residues. V was clipped by 3 bases and J by 10 bases, with 18 bases between them. Per germline, CDR1 MDHEN and CDR2 SYDVKM. CDR3 in amino acids: CASSFFRTPTYYTF. In DNA, the CDR3 is TGTGCCAGCAGTTTTTTCAGGACTCCTACGTACTACACCTTC.

V and J are TRBV6-1 and TRBJ1-5, with D unresolved. With 6 bases removed from V and 2 bases from J, the gap between germline ends came to 11 bases. CDR1 is MNHNS, CDR2 SASEGT, per germline. The CDR3 runs 14 residues. The CDR3 DNA follows: TGTGCCAGCAGGGAGGGTATGGGCAATCAGCCCCAGCATTTT. It translates to CASREGMGNQPQHF.

The J gene is TRBJ1-1, the V gene TRBV6-5; 8 bases agree with TRBD1. V dropped 7 bases and J dropped 6; count of bases not matched to a gene: 10. This CDR3 is built from 14 residues. Germline-derived CDR1 and CDR2 are MNHEY and SVGAGI. The CDR3 DNA is TGTGCCAGCAAACACCTGACAGGGGACGCTGAAGCTTTCTTT. This encodes CASKHLTGDAEAFF.

V is TRBV5-6 and J is TRBJ2-2; 7 nucleotides line up with TRBD1. The V gene end was trimmed by 4 bases and the J gene end by 3 bases; junction bases not matched to a gene: 12. The CDR3 is 17 residues long. CDR1 SGHDT and CDR2 YYEEEE come from the germline V gene. CDR3 residues: CASSPDGQDFYTGELFF. For the CDR3, the DNA is TGTGCCAGCAGCCCAGACGGACAGGACTTTTACACCGGGGAGCTGTTTTTT. The entire variable domain, with the rest obtained from reference TRBV5-6 and TRBJ2-2, is as follows: DAGVTQSPTHLIKTRGQQVTLRCSPKSGHDTVSWYQQALGQGPQFIFQYYEEEERQRGNFPDRFSGHQFPNYSSELNVNALLLGDSALYLCASSPDGQDFYTGELFFGEGSRLTVL.

J is TRBJ1-6 and V is TRBV11-2, with 7 bases fitting TRBD1. In germline, CDR1 is SGHAT, CDR2 FQNNGV. With V trimmed by 4 bases and J by 6 bases, 3 bases remained unmatched. The CDR3 consists of 14 residues. CDR3 region: CASSSGQRNSPLHF. DNA for the CDR3: TGTGCCAGCAGCTCGGGACAGCGTAATTCACCCCTCCACTTT. Using reference TRBV11-2 and TRBJ1-6 for the parts outside the CDR3, the full variable domain is EAGVAQSPRYKIIEKRQSVAFWCNPISGHATLYWYQQILGQGPKLLIQFQNNGVVDDSQLPKDRFSAERLKGVDSTLKIQPAKLEDSAVYLCASSSGQRNSPLHFGNGTRLTVT.

The genes are TRBV6-1 and TRBJ1-5, with D tentatively TRBD1 (5 bases). V lost 0 bases and J lost 5, with 8 bases in between. The germline V gene encodes CDR1 MNHNS and CDR2 SASEGT. This CDR3 has 14 amino acids. In DNA, the CDR3 is TGTGCCAGCAGTGAAGCGCGGGGGGATCAGCCCCAGCATTTT. It is translated as CASSEARGDQPQHF.

This clone has just one count. This chain connects TRBV18 to TRBJ2-3, with TRBD2 identical over 10 bases. J lost 8 bases, V lost 2 bases, and 7 bases had no gene match. The CDR3 extends over 15 amino acids. Germline V gene lookup returns CDR1 KGHSH and CDR2 LQKENI. The CDR3 loop is CASSPSSGGDGTQYF. CDR3 bases: TGTGCCAGCTCACCATCCAGCGGGGGGGACGGTACGCAGTATTTT.